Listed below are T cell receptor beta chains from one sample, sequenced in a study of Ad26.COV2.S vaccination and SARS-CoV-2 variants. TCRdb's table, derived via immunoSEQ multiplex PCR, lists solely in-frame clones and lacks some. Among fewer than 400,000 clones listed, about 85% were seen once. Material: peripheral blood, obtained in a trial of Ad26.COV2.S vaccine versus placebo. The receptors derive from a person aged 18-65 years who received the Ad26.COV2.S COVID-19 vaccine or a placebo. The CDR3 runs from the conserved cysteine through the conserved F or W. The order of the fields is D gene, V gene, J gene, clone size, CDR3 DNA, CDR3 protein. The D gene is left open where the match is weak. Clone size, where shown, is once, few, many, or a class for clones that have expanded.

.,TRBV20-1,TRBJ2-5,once,TGCAGTGCTAGAGATGTGGAGACCCAGTACTTC,CSARDVETQYF
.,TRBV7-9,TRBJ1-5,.,TGTGCCAGCAGCCCTGGGGGTCAGCCCCAGCATTTT,CASSPGGQPQHF
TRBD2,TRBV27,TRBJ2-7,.,TGTGCCAGCAGTTTGCGTGCGGGAGCGCTTTACGAGCAGTACTTC,CASSLRAGALYEQYF
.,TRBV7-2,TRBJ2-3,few,TGTGCCAGCAGCCCGAGGGGCAGGGGTTCCACAGATACGCAGTATTTT,CASSPRGRGSTDTQYF
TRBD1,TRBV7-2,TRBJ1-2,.,TGTGCCAGCAGCTGGACAGGGGATGGCTACACCTTC,CASSWTGDGYTF
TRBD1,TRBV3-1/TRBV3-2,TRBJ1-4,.,TGTGCCAGCAGCCAGGGGACAGGGGTCAATAATGAAAAACTGTTTTTT,CASSQGTGVNNEKLFF
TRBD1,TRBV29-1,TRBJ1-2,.,TGCAGCGTTGATTCGCAGGGGGATTATGGCTACACCTTC,CSVDSQGDYGYTF
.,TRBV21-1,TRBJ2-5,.,TGTGCCAGCAGGCGCCCAAATAATCCGCCGGGCCAAGAGACCCAGTACTTC,CASRRPNNPPGQETQYF
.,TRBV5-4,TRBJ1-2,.,TGTGCCAGCGACCAAAACTCGGGTGGCGGCTACACCTTC,CASDQNSGGGYTF
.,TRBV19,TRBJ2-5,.,TGTGCCAGTAGTATGGGCAGGGTGATACAAGAGACCCAGTACTTC,CASSMGRVIQETQYF
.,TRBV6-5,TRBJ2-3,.,TGTGCCAGCAGGGGGGGACAGACAGATACGCAGTATTTT,CASRGGQTDTQYF
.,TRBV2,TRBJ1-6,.,TGTGCCAGCAGACCGGACCCGGGTAATTCACCCCTCCACTTT,CASRPDPGNSPLHF
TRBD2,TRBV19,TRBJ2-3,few,TGTGCCAGTAGTATCCTAACCGGGACTAGCGGGGGGGCTGGAGATACGCAGTATTTT,CASSILTGTSGGAGDTQYF
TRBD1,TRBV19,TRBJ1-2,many,TGTGCCAGTTTGTCCGGGACAGGGGGCGCTGGCTACACCTTC,CASLSGTGGAGYTF
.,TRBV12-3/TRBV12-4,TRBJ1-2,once,TGTGCCAGCAGTTTGAATTGGGACGGCTACACCTTC,CASSLNWDGYTF
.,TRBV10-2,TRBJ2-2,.,TGCGCCAGCAGTGAGTCGAGGCTGAACACCGGGGAGCTGTTTTTT,CASSESRLNTGELFF
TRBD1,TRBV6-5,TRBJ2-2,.,TGTGCCAGCAGTTCCCGGGACAGGAACACCGGGGAGCTGTTTTTT,CASSSRDRNTGELFF
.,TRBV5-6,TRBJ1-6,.,TGTGCCAGCAGCTTTCTGAGCTCCTATAATTCACCCCTCCACTTT,CASSFLSSYNSPLHF
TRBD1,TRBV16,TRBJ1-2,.,TGTGCCAGCAGCCAATCGCCCGCAGGGGGTGGCTACACCTTC,CASSQSPAGGGYTF
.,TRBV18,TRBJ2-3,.,TGTGCCAGCTCACACCGTAGCACAGATACGCAGTATTTT,CASSHRSTDTQYF
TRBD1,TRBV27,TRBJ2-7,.,TGTGCCAGTTTCGACAGGGCCTACGAGCAGTACTTC,CASFDRAYEQYF
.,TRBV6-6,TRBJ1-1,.,TGTGCCAGCAGTTACGATGGGGGGAGGACTGAAGCTTTCTTT,CASSYDGGRTEAFF
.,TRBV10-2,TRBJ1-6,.,TGCGCCAGCAGTGAGTCCCGGAATTCACCCCTCCACTTT,CASSESRNSPLHF
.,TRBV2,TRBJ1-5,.,TGTGCCAGCAGACTCTCCGGGACAAATAATCAGCCCCAGCATTTT,CASRLSGTNNQPQHF